The T cell receptor beta chain described here comes from a study of preoperative IRX-2 immunotherapy in early breast cancer. Sequencing was performed with immunoSEQ multiplex PCR; in TCRdb, only in-frame clones are kept and a portion is missing. The sample holds 6,400 or so clones, 60% to 85% seen once. Treatment of the sample: preoperative locoregional IRX-2 cytokine immunotherapy. Samples came from a phase Ib trial of preoperative locoregional IRX-2 cytokine immunotherapy. CDR1 is LNHNV and CDR2 is YYDKDF in the germline V gene (reference sequence). Between the trimmed V and J ends, which lost 3 bases and 3 bases, there was a span of 21 bases. CDR3 length equals 17 residues.

The input for sequencing was tumor tissue, taken before IRX-2 immunotherapy. The receptor was derived from a human donor with breast cancer. This chain joins TRBV15 and TRBJ2-7, with TRBD1 as a possible D gene (6 bases). CDR3 in DNA: TGTGCCACCAGCAGGGGGTCTCGGACAGCGGATTACTACGAGCAGTACTTC. Translated: CATSRGSRTADYYEQYF.